This T cell receptor beta chain emerged from a study of OX40 agonist ivuxolimab in advanced cancers. Overall study context: Two patients with cutaneous melanoma and one with hepatocellular carcinoma, three in total, showed partial responses. Whole-study results and caveats: Certain nonresponding patients likewise had low normalized T-cell clonal expansion.

Comment on this clone: Its antigen is not known.

Germline V CDR1 and CDR2: WNHNN, SYGVQD (reference sequence). V lost 4 bases and J lost 0; bases outside the gene matches: 5. The CDR3 has 15 residues. The protocol was immunoSEQ multiplex PCR, while the TCRdb copy is restricted to in-frame clones and leaves out a portion. This sample yields fewer than 70,000 clones, of which more than 75% are seen a single time; approximately 2% belongs to the top ten. The TCR sequence derives from an adult with an advanced solid tumor such as melanoma, head and neck, liver or kidney cancer. Material: CD4+ or CD8+ T cells sorted from blood, obtained in a trial of the OX40 agonist ivuxolimab. The chain is built from TRBV10-1 and TRBJ1-1; TRBD1 matches at 7 bases. The CDR3 sequence is CASSARQGLNTEAFF. CDR3 sequence (DNA): TGCGCCAGCAGTGCAAGACAGGGTCTGAACACTGAAGCTTTCTTT.